This is a list of T cell receptor beta chains from one sample in a study of technical replicates of blood from a handful of donors. Sequencing used immunoSEQ multiplex PCR; TCRdb keeps in-frame clones, though not all of them. The sample records approximately 14,000 clones, approximately 88% being singletons. The sample comprised PBMCs. Every receptor here comes from a human donor in good health. Both conserved end residues are part of each CDR3. D genes are given only for firm matches. Rows give clone size only sometimes, using once, few, many, or a class for an expanded clone.

D gene | clone size | CDR3 length | J gene | V gene | CDR3 protein | CDR3 DNA
NA | NA | 18 | TRBJ1-5 | TRBV27 | CASRTYNDRQGRNQPQHF | TGTGCCAGCCGAACCTACAATGATCGCCAGGGTCGCAATCAGCCCCAGCATTTT
TRBD1 | NA | 17 | TRBJ2-5 | TRBV5-1 | CASSVQPTGVGVETQYF | TGCGCCAGCAGCGTCCAACCTACAGGGGTTGGAGTAGAGACCCAGTACTTC
TRBD1 | once | 14 | TRBJ2-7 | TRBV28 | CASSPQGTVREQYF | TGTGCCAGCAGTCCACAGGGGACAGTCAGGGAGCAGTACTTC
NA | NA | 16 | TRBJ1-5 | TRBV19 | CASSTTGYYSNQPQHF | TGTGCCAGTAGTACTACAGGCTATTATAGCAATCAGCCCCAGCATTTT
NA | NA | 13 | TRBJ1-3 | TRBV7-9 | CARGDGSGNTIYF | TGTGCCAGAGGGGATGGCTCTGGAAACACCATATATTTT
NA | once | 16 | TRBJ2-7 | TRBV30 | CAWSGGRGRGIYEQYF | TGTGCCTGGAGTGGAGGTAGGGGGCGGGGAATCTACGAGCAGTACTTC
NA | few | 13 | TRBJ1-5 | TRBV30 | CAWSVQDDQPQHF | TGTGCCTGGAGTGTACAGGATGATCAGCCCCAGCATTTT
NA | NA | 14 | TRBJ2-3 | TRBV25-1 | CASSVTHSTDTQYF | TGTGCCAGCAGTGTGACTCACAGCACAGATACGCAGTATTTT
NA | NA | 15 | TRBJ1-3 | TRBV14 | CASSRYRNSGNTIYF | TGTGCCAGCAGCCGATACAGAAACTCTGGAAACACCATATATTTT
NA | NA | 13 | TRBJ1-1 | TRBV10-3 | CAIGKQENTEAFF | TGTGCCATCGGGAAACAGGAGAACACTGAAGCTTTCTTT
NA | few | 15 | TRBJ2-1 | TRBV9 | CASSVEGSGYNEQFF | TGTGCCAGCAGCGTAGAAGGTAGCGGATACAATGAGCAGTTCTTC
TRBD2 | NA | 17 | TRBJ2-1 | TRBV5-1 | CASSLSGRPRGGDEQFF | TGCGCCAGCAGCCTTAGCGGGAGGCCCCGGGGTGGCGATGAGCAGTTCTTC
TRBD2 | NA | 16 | TRBJ2-1 | TRBV7-2 | CASSFVAGSSYNEQFF | TGTGCCAGCAGCTTCGTAGCGGGGAGCTCCTACAATGAGCAGTTCTTC
NA | NA | 14 | TRBJ2-2 | TRBV5-4 | CASSSQGNTGELFF | TGTGCCAGCAGCTCACAGGGGAACACCGGGGAGCTGTTTTTT
NA | NA | 13 | TRBJ2-1 | TRBV30 | CAWSDLSYNEQFF | TGTGCCTGGAGCGATCTATCTTACAATGAGCAGTTCTTC
TRBD1 | NA | 14 | TRBJ2-7 | TRBV9 | CASSVGTGLYEQYF | TGTGCCAGCAGCGTTGGGACAGGACTATACGAGCAGTACTTC
NA | NA | 16 | TRBJ1-5 | TRBV4-2 | CASSQEAGYSNQPQHF | TGTGCCAGCAGCCAAGAAGCGGGTTATAGCAATCAGCCCCAGCATTTT
TRBD2 | NA | 14 | TRBJ2-3 | TRBV7-9 | CASSLAGGSSTQYF | TGTGCCAGCAGCTTAGCGGGGGGGTCTTCCACGCAGTATTTT
NA | few | 14 | TRBJ1-1 | TRBV19 | CASSLVQGNTEAFF | TGTGCCAGTAGTCTCGTACAGGGGAACACTGAAGCTTTCTTT
TRBD2 | NA | 15 | TRBJ2-3 | TRBV11-2 | CASSAGLAGVDTQYF | TGTGCCAGCAGCGCCGGACTAGCGGGAGTAGATACGCAGTATTTT
TRBD1 | NA | 15 | TRBJ1-3 | TRBV6-5 | CASSRQGDSGNTIYF | TGTGCCAGCAGCCGACAGGGGGACTCTGGAAACACCATATATTTT
TRBD2 | NA | 12 | TRBJ2-1 | TRBV29-1 | CSVAPSGNEQFF | TGCAGCGTTGCTCCTAGCGGGAATGAGCAGTTCTTC
NA | once | 14 | TRBJ2-1 | TRBV11-2 | CASSLVAGYNEQFF | TGTGCCAGCAGCTTAGTAGCTGGCTACAATGAGCAGTTCTTC
TRBD1 | NA | 13 | TRBJ2-7 | TRBV5-6 | CASSSGDSYEQYF | TGTGCCAGCAGCTCAGGGGACAGCTACGAGCAGTACTTC
TRBD2 | NA | 17 | TRBJ2-1 | TRBV19 | CASSTAGTSGSWNEQFF | TGTGCCAGTAGTACAGCTGGGACTAGCGGGAGTTGGAATGAGCAGTTCTTC
NA | NA | 15 | TRBJ2-7 | TRBV11-2 | CASSKLQGPSYEQYF | TGTGCCAGCAGCAAGCTACAGGGACCCTCCTACGAGCAGTACTTC
TRBD1 | NA | 14 | TRBJ1-3 | TRBV14 | CASSAGTAGNTIYF | TGTGCCAGCAGCGCTGGGACAGCTGGAAACACCATATATTTT
NA | NA | 13 | TRBJ1-1 | TRBV29-1 | CSVEGARNTEAFF | TGCAGCGTTGAGGGGGCGCGGAACACTGAAGCTTTCTTT
NA | NA | 13 | TRBJ1-4 | TRBV2 | CASSDIANEKLFF | TGTGCCAGCAGTGATATTGCTAATGAAAAACTGTTTTTT
NA | NA | 16 | TRBJ2-3 | TRBV4-2 | CASSPTGEHRLDTQYF | TGTGCCAGCAGCCCCACAGGAGAACACCGCCTAGATACGCAGTATTTT
TRBD1 | once | 15 | TRBJ2-7 | TRBV5-1 | CASSFSPQGVYEQYF | TGCGCCAGCAGCTTCTCCCCGCAGGGGGTCTACGAGCAGTACTTC
TRBD2 | once | 17 | TRBJ2-1 | TRBV7-8 | CASSLALAGGGWDEQFF | TGTGCCAGCAGCTTAGCACTAGCGGGAGGCGGGTGGGATGAGCAGTTCTTC
TRBD1 | NA | 15 | TRBJ2-1 | TRBV7-6 | CASSPEDRDNNEQFF | TGTGCCAGCAGCCCAGAGGACAGGGATAACAATGAGCAGTTCTTC
TRBD2 | NA | 15 | TRBJ2-7 | TRBV27 | CASSFGTSGRSEQYF | TGTGCCAGCAGTTTCGGGACTAGCGGGAGGTCCGAGCAGTACTTC
NA | NA | 15 | TRBJ2-2 | TRBV27 | CASSPGTTNTGELFF | TGTGCCAGCAGTCCCGGAACTACCAACACCGGGGAGCTGTTTTTT
TRBD1 | NA | 15 | TRBJ1-2 | TRBV15 | CATSRGGQSNYGYTF | TGTGCCACCAGCAGGGGGGGACAGTCTAACTATGGCTACACCTTC
NA | NA | 14 | TRBJ1-5 | TRBV28 | CASSPVGARQPQHF | TGTGCCAGCAGCCCTGTGGGGGCTCGACAGCCCCAGCATTTT
NA | NA | 13 | TRBJ2-7 | TRBV5-3 | CARNPWGEREQYF | TGTGCCAGAAATCCCTGGGGAGAGCGGGAGCAGTACTTC
NA | NA | 16 | TRBJ2-5 | TRBV6-5 | CASSYSPRPNQETQYF | TGTGCCAGCAGTTACTCACCGCGCCCGAACCAAGAGACCCAGTACTTC
TRBD2 | NA | 15 | TRBJ2-7 | TRBV4-2 | CASSQEGLAGYEQYF | TGTGCCAGCAGCCAAGAAGGACTAGCGGGCTACGAGCAGTACTTC
NA | NA | 15 | TRBJ1-5 | TRBV7-6 | CASSLVQAPNQPQHF | TGTGCCAGCAGCTTGGTCCAGGCGCCCAATCAGCCCCAGCATTTT
TRBD1 | NA | 13 | TRBJ2-7 | TRBV7-9 | CASSLRTGDNTYF | TGTGCCAGCAGCTTGAGGACAGGGGATAACACATACTTC
TRBD2 | NA | 17 | TRBJ2-7 | TRBV27 | CASSFRGGSGRRNEQYF | TGTGCCAGCAGTTTCCGCGGGGGTAGCGGGAGGAGAAACGAGCAGTACTTC
NA | NA | 11 | TRBJ2-1 | TRBV29-1 | CSVEVYNEQFF | TGCAGCGTTGAAGTATACAATGAGCAGTTCTTC
TRBD1 | NA | 14 | TRBJ1-4 | TRBV28 | CASSPTGGNEKLFF | TGTGCCAGCAGCCCAACAGGGGGGAATGAAAAACTGTTTTTT
NA | NA | 11 | TRBJ2-7 | TRBV2 | CASSELGEQYF | TGTGCCAGCAGTGAACTCGGCGAGCAGTACTTC
NA | NA | 16 | TRBJ2-4 | TRBV10-2 | CASSDPVGEVKNIQYF | TGCGCCAGCAGTGACCCAGTGGGGGAGGTCAAAAACATTCAGTACTTC
NA | NA | 14 | TRBJ2-7 | TRBV5-6 | CASSLGLGSYEQYF | TGTGCCAGCAGCTTGGGACTCGGCTCCTACGAGCAGTACTTC
NA | NA | 15 | TRBJ2-7 | TRBV6-5 | CASSYSSGRYNEQYF | TGTGCCAGCAGTTACTCGAGTGGCAGGTATAACGAGCAGTACTTC
NA | few | 19 | TRBJ1-1 | TRBV21-1 | CASSKLSGVQGTLNTEAFF | TGTGCCAGCAGCAAACTAAGCGGGGTGCAGGGGACATTGAACACTGAAGCTTTCTTT
TRBD2 | once | 17 | TRBJ2-5 | TRBV7-6 | CASSPGGTSGSVETQYF | TGTGCCAGCAGCCCGGGGGGGACTAGCGGGAGTGTGGAGACCCAGTACTTC
TRBD2 | NA | 13 | TRBJ2-1 | TRBV29-1 | CSVDLAGVYEQFF | TGCAGCGTTGATCTAGCGGGAGTTTATGAGCAGTTCTTC
TRBD2 | NA | 16 | TRBJ2-3 | TRBV5-1 | CASRPNPSGITDTQYF | TGCGCCAGCCGCCCAAACCCTAGCGGTATCACAGATACGCAGTATTTT
TRBD1 | NA | 17 | TRBJ2-1 | TRBV11-1 | CASPGWVRDRGCNEQFF | TGTGCCAGCCCTGGGTGGGTGCGGGACAGGGGTTGTAATGAGCAGTTCTTC
NA | NA | 12 | TRBJ1-4 | TRBV7-9 | CASSGSNEKLFF | TGTGCCAGCAGCGGTAGTAATGAAAAACTGTTTTTT
TRBD1 | NA | 14 | TRBJ1-5 | TRBV18 | CASSAGTGETAKHF | TGTGCCAGCTCCGCGGGGACAGGGGAAACGGCAAAGCATTTT
TRBD2 | NA | 17 | TRBJ2-7 | TRBV19 | CASGFRLAGATFYEQYF | TGTGCCAGTGGGTTTCGGCTAGCGGGAGCAACTTTCTACGAGCAGTACTTC
NA | NA | 14 | TRBJ1-4 | TRBV6-1 | CASSDGQGGEKLFF | TGTGCCAGCAGTGATGGGCAGGGAGGCGAAAAACTGTTTTTT
NA | NA | 16 | TRBJ1-4 | TRBV7-9 | CASSFITSPANEKLFF | TGTGCCAGCAGCTTCATCACTTCGCCGGCTAATGAAAAACTGTTTTTT